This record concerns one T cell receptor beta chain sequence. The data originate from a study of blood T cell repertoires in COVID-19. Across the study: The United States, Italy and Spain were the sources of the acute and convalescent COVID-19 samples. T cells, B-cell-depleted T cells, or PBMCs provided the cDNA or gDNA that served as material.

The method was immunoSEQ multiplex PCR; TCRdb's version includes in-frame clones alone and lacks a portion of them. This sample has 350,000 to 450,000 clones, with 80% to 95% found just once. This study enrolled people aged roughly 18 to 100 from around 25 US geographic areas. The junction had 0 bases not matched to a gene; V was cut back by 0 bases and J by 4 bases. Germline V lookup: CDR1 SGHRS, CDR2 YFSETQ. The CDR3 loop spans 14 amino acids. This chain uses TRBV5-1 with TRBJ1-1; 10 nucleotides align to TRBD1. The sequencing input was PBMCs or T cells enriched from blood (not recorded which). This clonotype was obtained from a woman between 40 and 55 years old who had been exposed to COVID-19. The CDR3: CASSLGTGGTEAFF. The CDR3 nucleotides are TGCGCCAGCAGCTTGGGGACAGGGGGCACTGAAGCTTTCTTT.